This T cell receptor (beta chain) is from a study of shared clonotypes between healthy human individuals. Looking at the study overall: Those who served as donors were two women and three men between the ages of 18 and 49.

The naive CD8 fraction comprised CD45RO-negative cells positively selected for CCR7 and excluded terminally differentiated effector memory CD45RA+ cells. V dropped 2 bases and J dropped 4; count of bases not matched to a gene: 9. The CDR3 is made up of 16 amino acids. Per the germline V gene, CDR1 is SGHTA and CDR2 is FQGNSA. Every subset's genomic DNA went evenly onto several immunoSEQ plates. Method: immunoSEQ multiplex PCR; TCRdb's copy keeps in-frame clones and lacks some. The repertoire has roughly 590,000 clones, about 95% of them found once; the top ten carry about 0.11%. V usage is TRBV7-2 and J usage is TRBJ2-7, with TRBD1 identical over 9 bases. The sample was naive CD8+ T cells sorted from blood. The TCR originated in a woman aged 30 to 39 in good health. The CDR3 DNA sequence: TGTGCCAGCAGCTTATTCCCCACAGGGGGCGATTACGAGCAGTACTTC. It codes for CASSLFPTGGDYEQYF.